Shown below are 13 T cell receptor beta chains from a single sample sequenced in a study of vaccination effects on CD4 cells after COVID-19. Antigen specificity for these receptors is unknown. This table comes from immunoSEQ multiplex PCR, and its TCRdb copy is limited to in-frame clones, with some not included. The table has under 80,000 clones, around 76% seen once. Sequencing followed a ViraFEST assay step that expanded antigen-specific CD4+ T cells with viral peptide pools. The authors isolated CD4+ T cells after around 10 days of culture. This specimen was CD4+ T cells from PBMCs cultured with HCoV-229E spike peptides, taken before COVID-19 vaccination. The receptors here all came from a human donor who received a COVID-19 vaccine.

The CDR3 DNA reads as TGTGCCAGCTCCCCCCCCCGGTTTGATTCTGGGGCCAACGTCCTGACTTTC. Its protein is CASSPPRFDSGANVLTF. The chain carries TRBV18 and TRBJ2-6; no clear D. Looked up from germline, CDR1 is KGHSH and CDR2 is LQKENI. Trimming removed 6 bases from V and 1 base from J, with 16 bases in between. The CDR3 consists of 17 residues.

CDR3 loop: CASSLAFSGGGNEQFF. For the CDR3, the DNA is TGTGCCAGCAGCTTAGCCTTTTCCGGGGGGGGCAATGAGCAGTTCTTC. The V gene is TRBV7-3, the J gene TRBJ2-1, with 8 positions matching TRBD2. Trimming cost V 2 bases and J 6 bases; bases outside gene matches: 9. Germline V gene data show CDR1 as SGHTA and CDR2 as FQGTGA. The CDR3 loop spans 16 amino acids.

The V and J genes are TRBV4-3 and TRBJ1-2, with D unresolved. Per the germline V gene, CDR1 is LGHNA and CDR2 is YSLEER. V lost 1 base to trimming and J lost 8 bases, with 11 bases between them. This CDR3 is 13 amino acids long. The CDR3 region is CASSQVSGGGYTF. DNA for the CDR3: TGCGCCAGCAGCCAAGTAAGTGGCGGGGGCTACACCTTC.

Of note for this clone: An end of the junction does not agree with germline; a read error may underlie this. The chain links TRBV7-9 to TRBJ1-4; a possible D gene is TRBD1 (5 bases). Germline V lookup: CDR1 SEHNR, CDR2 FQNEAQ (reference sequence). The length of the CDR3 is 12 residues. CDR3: CASSSPKGRANF. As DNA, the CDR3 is TGTGCCAGCAGCTCCCCGAAGGGCAGGGCAAACTTT.

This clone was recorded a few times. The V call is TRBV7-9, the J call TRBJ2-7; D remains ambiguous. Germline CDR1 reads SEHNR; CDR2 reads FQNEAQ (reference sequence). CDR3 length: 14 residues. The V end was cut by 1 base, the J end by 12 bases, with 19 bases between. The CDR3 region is CASSLEVGSVEWYV. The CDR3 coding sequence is TGTGCCAGCAGCTTAGAAGTGGGCTCTGTGGAATGGTACGTC.

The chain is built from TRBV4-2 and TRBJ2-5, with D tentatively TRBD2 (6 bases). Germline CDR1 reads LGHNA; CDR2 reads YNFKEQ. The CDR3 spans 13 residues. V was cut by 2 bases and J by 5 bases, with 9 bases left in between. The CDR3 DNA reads TGTGCCAGCAGCCAACCCAGCGGGGAGACCCAGTACTTC. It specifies CASSQPSGETQYF.

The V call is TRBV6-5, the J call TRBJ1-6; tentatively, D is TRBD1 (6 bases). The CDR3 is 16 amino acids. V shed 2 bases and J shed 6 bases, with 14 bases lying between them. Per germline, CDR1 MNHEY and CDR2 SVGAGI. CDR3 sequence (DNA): TGTGCCAGCAGTTACCTACAGGGCGGGGGTAATTCACCCCTCCACTTT. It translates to CASSYLQGGGNSPLHF.

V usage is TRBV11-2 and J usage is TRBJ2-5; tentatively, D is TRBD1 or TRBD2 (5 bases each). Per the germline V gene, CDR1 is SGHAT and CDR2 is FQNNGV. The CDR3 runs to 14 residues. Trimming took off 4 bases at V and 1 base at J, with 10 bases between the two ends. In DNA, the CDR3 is TGTGCCAGCAGCTCGCCGGGGCCCCAAGAGACCCAGTACTTC. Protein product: CASSSPGPQETQYF.

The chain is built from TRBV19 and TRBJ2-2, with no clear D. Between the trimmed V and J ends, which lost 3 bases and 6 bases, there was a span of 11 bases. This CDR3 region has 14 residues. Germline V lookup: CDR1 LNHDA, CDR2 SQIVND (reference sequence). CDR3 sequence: CASSIGQVPGELFF. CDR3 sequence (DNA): TGTGCCAGTAGTATTGGGCAGGTTCCCGGGGAGCTGTTTTTT.

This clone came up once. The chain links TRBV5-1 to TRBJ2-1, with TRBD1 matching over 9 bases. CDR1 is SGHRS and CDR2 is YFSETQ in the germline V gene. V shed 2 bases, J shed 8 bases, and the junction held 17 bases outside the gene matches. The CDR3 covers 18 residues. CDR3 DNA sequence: TGCGCCAGCAGCTTTGGAGTTGGAACAGGGGGCTTAAGGGATGAGCAGTTCTTC. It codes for CASSFGVGTGGLRDEQFF. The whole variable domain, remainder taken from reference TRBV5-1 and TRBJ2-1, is KAGVTQTPRYLIKTRGQQVTLSCSPISGHRSVSWYQQTPGQGLQFLFEYFSETQRNKGNFPGRFSGRQFSNSRSEMNVSTLELGDSALYLCASSFGVGTGGLRDEQFFGPGTRLTVL.

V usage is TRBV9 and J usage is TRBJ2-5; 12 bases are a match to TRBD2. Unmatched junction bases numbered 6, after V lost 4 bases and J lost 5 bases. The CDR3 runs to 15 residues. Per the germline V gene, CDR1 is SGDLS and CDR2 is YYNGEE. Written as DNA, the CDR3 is TGTGCCAGCAGCACACTAGCGGGGGGCTTTGAGACCCAGTACTTC. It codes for CASSTLAGGFETQYF.

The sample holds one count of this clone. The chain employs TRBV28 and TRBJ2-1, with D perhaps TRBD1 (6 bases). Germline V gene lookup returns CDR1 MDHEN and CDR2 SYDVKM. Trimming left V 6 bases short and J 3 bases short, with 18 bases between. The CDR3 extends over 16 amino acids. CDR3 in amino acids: CASSPNRVGFYNEQFF. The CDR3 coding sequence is TGTGCCAGCAGCCCCAACAGGGTTGGATTCTACAATGAGCAGTTCTTC.

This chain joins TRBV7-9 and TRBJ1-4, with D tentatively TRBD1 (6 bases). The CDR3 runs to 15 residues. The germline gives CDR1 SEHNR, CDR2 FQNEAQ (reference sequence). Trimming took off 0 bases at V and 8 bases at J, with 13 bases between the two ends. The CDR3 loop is CASSLAMSGEEKLFF. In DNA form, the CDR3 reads TGTGCCAGCAGCTTAGCTATGTCAGGGGAAGAAAAACTGTTTTTT. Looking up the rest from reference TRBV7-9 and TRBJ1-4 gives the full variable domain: DTGVSQNPRHKITKRGQNVTFRCDPISEHNRLYWYRQTLGQGPEFLTYFQNEAQLEKSRLLSDRFSAERPKGSFSTLEIQRTEQGDSAMYLCASSLAMSGEEKLFFGSGTQLSVL.